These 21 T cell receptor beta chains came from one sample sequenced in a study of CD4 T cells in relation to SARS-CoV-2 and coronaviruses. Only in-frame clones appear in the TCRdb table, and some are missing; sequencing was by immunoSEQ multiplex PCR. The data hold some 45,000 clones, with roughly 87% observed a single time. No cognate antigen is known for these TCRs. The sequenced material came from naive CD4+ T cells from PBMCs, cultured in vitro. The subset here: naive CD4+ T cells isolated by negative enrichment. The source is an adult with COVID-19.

CDR3 in amino acids: CASSDRGRGDTQYF. The CDR3 bases are TGTGCCAGCAGTGACAGGGGGCGCGGTGATACGCAGTATTTT. This chain uses TRBV6-4 with TRBJ2-3, with TRBD1 identical over 7 bases. Germline V CDR1 and CDR2: MRHNA, SNTAGT. With V trimmed by 2 bases and J by 6 bases, 5 bases remained unmatched. This CDR3 comprises 14 residues.

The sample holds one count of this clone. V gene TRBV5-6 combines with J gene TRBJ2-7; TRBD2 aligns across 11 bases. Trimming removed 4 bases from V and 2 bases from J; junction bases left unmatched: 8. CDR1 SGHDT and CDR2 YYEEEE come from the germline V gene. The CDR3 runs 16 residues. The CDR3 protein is CASSPTTSGSPYEQYF. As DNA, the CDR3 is TGTGCCAGCAGCCCCACCACTAGCGGGAGCCCCTACGAGCAGTACTTC.

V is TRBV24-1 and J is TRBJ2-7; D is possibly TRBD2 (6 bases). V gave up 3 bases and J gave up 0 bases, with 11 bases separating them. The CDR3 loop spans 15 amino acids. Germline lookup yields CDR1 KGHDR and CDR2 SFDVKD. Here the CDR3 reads CATSDPSVNSYEQYF. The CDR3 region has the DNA TGTGCCACCAGTGATCCTAGCGTAAACTCCTACGAGCAGTACTTC.

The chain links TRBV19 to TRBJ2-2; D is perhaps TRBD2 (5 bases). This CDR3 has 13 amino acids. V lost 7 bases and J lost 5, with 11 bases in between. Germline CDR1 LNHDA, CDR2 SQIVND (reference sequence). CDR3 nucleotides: TGTGCCAGTACCGGTCCGGGGACCGGGGAGCTGTTTTTT. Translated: CASTGPGTGELFF.

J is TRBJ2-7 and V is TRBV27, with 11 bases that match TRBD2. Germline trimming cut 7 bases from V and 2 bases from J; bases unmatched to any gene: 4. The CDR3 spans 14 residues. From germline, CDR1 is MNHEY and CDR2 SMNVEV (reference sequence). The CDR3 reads CASKGLAGPYEQYF. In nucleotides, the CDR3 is TGTGCCAGCAAAGGACTAGCGGGCCCCTACGAGCAGTACTTC.

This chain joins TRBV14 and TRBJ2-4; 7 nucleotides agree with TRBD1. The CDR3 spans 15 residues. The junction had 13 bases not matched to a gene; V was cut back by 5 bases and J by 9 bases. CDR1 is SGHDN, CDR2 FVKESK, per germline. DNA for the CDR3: TGTGCCAGCAGCACCAGGGACAGCTCGGATCCCATTCAGTACTTC. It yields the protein CASSTRDSSDPIQYF.

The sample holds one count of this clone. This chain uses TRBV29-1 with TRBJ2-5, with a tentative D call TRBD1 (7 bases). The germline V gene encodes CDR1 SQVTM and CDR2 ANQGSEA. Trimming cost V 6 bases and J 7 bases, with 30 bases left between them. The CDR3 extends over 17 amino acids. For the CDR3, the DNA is TGCAGCGTCGACCCTTTAACAAGAGACAGGGTCGGGGGGACCCAGTACTTC. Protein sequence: CSVDPLTRDRVGGTQYF. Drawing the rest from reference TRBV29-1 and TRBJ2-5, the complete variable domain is SAVISQKPSRDICQRGTSLTIQCQVDSQVTMMFWYRQQPGQSLTLIATANQGSEATYESGFVIDKFPISRPNLTFSTLTVSNMSPEDSSIYLCSVDPLTRDRVGGTQYFGPGTRLLVL.

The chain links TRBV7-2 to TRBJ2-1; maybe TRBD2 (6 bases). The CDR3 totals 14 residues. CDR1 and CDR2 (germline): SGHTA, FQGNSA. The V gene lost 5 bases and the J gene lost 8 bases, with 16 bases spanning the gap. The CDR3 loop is CASSRDWGIYEQFF. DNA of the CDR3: TGTGCCAGCAGCCGGGACTGGGGGATTTATGAGCAGTTCTTC.

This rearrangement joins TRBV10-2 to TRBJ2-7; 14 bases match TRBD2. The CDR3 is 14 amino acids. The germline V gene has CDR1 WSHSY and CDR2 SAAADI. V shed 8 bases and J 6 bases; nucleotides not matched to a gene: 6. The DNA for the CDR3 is TGCGCCAGCTACGGGACTAGCGGGGGTCGCGAGCAGTACTTC. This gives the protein CASYGTSGGREQYF.

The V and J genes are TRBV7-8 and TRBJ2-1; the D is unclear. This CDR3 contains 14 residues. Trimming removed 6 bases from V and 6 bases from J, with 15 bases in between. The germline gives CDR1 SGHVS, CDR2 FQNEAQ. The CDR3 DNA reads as TGTGCCAGCAGGCCCGAACAAGGCCCCAATGAGCAGTTCTTC. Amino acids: CASRPEQGPNEQFF.

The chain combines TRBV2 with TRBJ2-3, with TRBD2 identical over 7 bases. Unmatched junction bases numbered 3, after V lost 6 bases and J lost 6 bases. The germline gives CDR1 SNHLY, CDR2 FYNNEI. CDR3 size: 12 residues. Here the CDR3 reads CASSVLADTQYF. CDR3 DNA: TGTGCCAGCAGCGTACTAGCGGATACGCAGTATTTT.

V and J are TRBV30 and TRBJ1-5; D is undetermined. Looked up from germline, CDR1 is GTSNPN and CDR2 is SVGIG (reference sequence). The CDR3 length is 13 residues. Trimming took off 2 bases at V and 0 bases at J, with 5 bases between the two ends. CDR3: CAWSLASNQPQHF. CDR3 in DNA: TGTGCCTGGAGTCTTGCTAGCAATCAGCCCCAGCATTTT.

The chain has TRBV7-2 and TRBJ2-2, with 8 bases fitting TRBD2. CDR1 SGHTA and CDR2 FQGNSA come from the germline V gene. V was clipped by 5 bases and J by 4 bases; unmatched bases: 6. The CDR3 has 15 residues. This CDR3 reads CASSISGRPTGELFF. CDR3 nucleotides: TGTGCCAGCAGCATCAGCGGGAGACCCACCGGGGAGCTGTTTTTT.

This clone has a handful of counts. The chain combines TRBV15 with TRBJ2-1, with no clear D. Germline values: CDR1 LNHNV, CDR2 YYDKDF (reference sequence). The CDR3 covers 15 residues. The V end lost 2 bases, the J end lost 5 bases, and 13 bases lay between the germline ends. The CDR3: CATSRSASLHNEQFF. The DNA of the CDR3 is TGTGCCACCAGCAGAAGCGCCTCGCTCCACAATGAGCAGTTCTTC.

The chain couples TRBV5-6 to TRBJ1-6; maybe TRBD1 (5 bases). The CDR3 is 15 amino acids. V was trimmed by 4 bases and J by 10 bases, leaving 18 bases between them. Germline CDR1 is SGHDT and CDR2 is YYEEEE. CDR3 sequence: CASSPVWQGGSPLHF. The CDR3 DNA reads TGTGCCAGCAGCCCGGTCTGGCAGGGCGGCTCACCCCTCCACTTT.

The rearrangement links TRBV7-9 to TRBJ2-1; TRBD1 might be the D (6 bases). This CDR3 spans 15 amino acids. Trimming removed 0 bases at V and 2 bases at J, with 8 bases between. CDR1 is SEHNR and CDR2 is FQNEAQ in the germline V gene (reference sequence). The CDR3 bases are TGTGCCAGCAGCTTAGCTGGGGGCGCCTACAATGAGCAGTTCTTC. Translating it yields CASSLAGGAYNEQFF.

CDR3 loop: CASAPLDLLGYTF. CDR3 bases: TGTGCCAGCGCCCCCCTGGATCTACTTGGCTACACCTTC. The J gene is TRBJ1-2, the V gene TRBV28; D call uncertain. The CDR3 sequence is 13 residues long. Deletions cut 8 bases from V and 7 bases from J, with 17 bases between. CDR1 and CDR2 (germline): MDHEN, SYDVKM.

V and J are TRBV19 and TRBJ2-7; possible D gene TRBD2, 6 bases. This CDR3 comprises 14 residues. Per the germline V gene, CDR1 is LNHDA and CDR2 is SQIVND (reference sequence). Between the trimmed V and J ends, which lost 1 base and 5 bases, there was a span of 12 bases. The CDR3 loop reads CASSIVRGTDEQYF. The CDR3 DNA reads TGTGCCAGTAGTATAGTGCGGGGTACGGACGAGCAGTACTTC.

Written as DNA, the CDR3 is TGTGCCAGCTCCCCCATAGTGGATGAGCAGTTCTTC. Amino acids: CASSPIVDEQFF. The chain combines TRBV18 with TRBJ2-1; the D is unclear. The germline V gene encodes CDR1 KGHSH and CDR2 LQKENI. The germline V and J ends were trimmed by 6 bases and 8 bases, with 11 bases remaining between them. The CDR3 runs to 12 residues.

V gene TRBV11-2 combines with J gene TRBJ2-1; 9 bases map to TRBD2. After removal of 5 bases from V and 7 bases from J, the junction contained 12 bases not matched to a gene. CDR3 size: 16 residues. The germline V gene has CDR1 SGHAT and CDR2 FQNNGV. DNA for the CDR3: TGTGCCAGCAGCCGACTTGGGCGGGAGGGTTGGAATGAGCAGTTCTTC. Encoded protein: CASSRLGREGWNEQFF.

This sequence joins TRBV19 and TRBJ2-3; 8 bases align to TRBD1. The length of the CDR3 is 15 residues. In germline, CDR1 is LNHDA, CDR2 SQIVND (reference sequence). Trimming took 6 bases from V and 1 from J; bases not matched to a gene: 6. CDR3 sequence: CASRDRAYGTDTQYF. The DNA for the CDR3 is TGTGCCAGTAGGGACAGGGCTTACGGCACAGATACGCAGTATTTT.